The 5 T cell receptor beta chains given below trace back to one sample, sequenced in a study of blood T cell repertoires in COVID-19. The data were produced by immunoSEQ multiplex PCR, yet TCRdb's version contains in-frame clones alone and is incomplete. The sample carries approximately 250,000 clones, 88% recorded once. Sequenced material: peripheral blood. The receptor source for this set is a woman in her sixties or seventies with COVID-19, enrolled during active disease.

This chain joins TRBV19 and TRBJ1-4; 10 bases fit TRBD1. The germline CDR1 and CDR2 sequences are LNHDA and SQIVND (reference sequence). This CDR3 contains 15 residues. The V segment lost 5 bases and the J segment 7 bases; nucleotides outside the gene matches: 7. The CDR3 sequence: CASSLQGQGSEKLFF. The CDR3 nucleotides read TGTGCCAGTAGTCTACAGGGACAGGGGAGTGAAAAACTGTTTTTT.

The J gene is TRBJ2-1, the V gene TRBV6-6, with D unclear. Trimming pared 4 bases from V and 0 bases from J, leaving 13 bases between. Germline values: CDR1 MNHNY, CDR2 SVGAGI (reference sequence). The CDR3 length is 16 residues. The CDR3 region has the DNA TGTGCCAGCAGTTCCCAACAGACAACCTCCTACAATGAGCAGTTCTTC. This translates into CASSSQQTTSYNEQFF.

V usage is TRBV6-5 and J usage is TRBJ1-2; possible D gene TRBD1, 6 bases. V was pared by 9 bases and J by 3 bases, with 14 bases between. CDR1 is MNHEY, CDR2 SVGAGI, per germline. CDR3 length: 13 residues. The CDR3 protein is CASTRTAHYGYTF. CDR3 bases: TGTGCCAGTACTAGGACAGCTCACTATGGCTACACCTTC.

The rearrangement uses TRBV15 and TRBJ2-5, with a possible D match to TRBD1 (6 bases). The ends were cut back, 3 bases at V and 5 bases at J, with 19 bases in the middle. The CDR3 has 16 amino acids. CDR1 and CDR2 (germline): LNHNV, YYDKDF (reference sequence). CDR3 amino acids: CATSSVRITRGETQYF. The CDR3 nucleotides are TGTGCCACCAGCAGTGTCCGAATCACAAGGGGGGAGACCCAGTACTTC.

The chain carries TRBV4-1 and TRBJ1-4, with 11 positions matching TRBD1. CDR3 length equals 14 residues. J was trimmed by 8 bases and V by 4 bases; bases with no gene match: 3. Germline CDR1 and CDR2: MGHRA and YSYEKL. The CDR3 coding sequence is TGCGCCAGCAGCCCGGGACAGGGGGGAGAAAAACTGTTTTTT. As protein: CASSPGQGGEKLFF.